Listed below are T cell receptor beta chains from one sample, sequenced in a study of identical twins. TCRdb reprocessed the 5' RACE reads with MiXCR, giving one entry per CDR3 protein. The sample carries 260,000 or so distinct CDR3 sequences, 7.5% recorded once. The same sample was also used in a study of yellow fever vaccine responses in identical twins.

The sequenced sample was CD8+ T cells sorted from blood. The receptor source for this set is a woman aged 18 to 35 in good health. Each CDR3 is given without its conserved first and last residue. Fields, in order: J gene, V gene, D gene, clone size, CDR3 protein. D genes are given only for firm matches. Only part of the rows carry a size: once, few, many, or a class if the clone is expanded.

J: TRBJ2-1; V: TRBV10-3; D: TRBD1; size: NA; CDR3: AISERGQGSFEQF
J: TRBJ2-5; V: TRBV7-9; D: NA; size: NA; CDR3: ASSLVTRETQY
J: TRBJ2-7; V: TRBV20-1; D: NA; size: NA; CDR3: SAREIGAHEQY
J: TRBJ2-5; V: TRBV20-1; D: TRBD2; size: NA; CDR3: SARDISGGGPQETQY
J: TRBJ1-1; V: TRBV12-3/TRBV12-4; D: NA; size: few; CDR3: ASSLGSGGLTEAF
J: TRBJ2-3; V: TRBV2; D: TRBD2; size: NA; CDR3: ASSELAGDHMDTQY
J: TRBJ1-2; V: TRBV9; D: NA; size: NA; CDR3: ASSVTRETNYGYT
J: TRBJ2-1; V: TRBV20-1; D: NA; size: NA; CDR3: SGRTPDRNEQF
J: TRBJ2-2; V: TRBV20-1; D: NA; size: NA; CDR3: SASPAGDTGELF
J: TRBJ2-1; V: TRBV5-8; D: TRBD2; size: NA; CDR3: ASLGLAYHEQF
J: TRBJ1-4; V: TRBV5-1; D: NA; size: NA; CDR3: ASSLVGRPPRRTNEKLF
J: TRBJ2-1; V: TRBV12-3/TRBV12-4; D: TRBD2; size: NA; CDR3: ASSFPSGRMNEQF
J: TRBJ2-4; V: TRBV6-1; D: NA; size: NA; CDR3: ASRNPENPTAGKY
J: TRBJ2-3; V: TRBV3-1; D: TRBD1; size: few; CDR3: ASSQEMDRGSADTQY
J: TRBJ2-3; V: TRBV20-1; D: TRBD2; size: NA; CDR3: SAFSGERGDVDTQY
J: TRBJ1-6; V: TRBV14; D: TRBD1; size: few; CDR3: ASSRGDSWSSYNSPLH
J: TRBJ2-1; V: TRBV6-1; D: TRBD2; size: NA; CDR3: ASSEGRLAGFNEQF
J: TRBJ1-2; V: TRBV28; D: NA; size: NA; CDR3: ASSFTGTGYGYT
J: TRBJ2-1; V: TRBV12-5; D: NA; size: NA; CDR3: ASGPTRYYEQF
J: TRBJ2-5; V: TRBV7-7; D: NA; size: many; CDR3: ASSRNQRETQY
J: TRBJ2-3; V: TRBV9; D: TRBD2; size: NA; CDR3: ASTEREFDTDTQY
J: TRBJ2-1; V: TRBV14; D: NA; size: NA; CDR3: ASSSGARGPNEQF
J: TRBJ2-3; V: TRBV7-6; D: TRBD2; size: many; CDR3: ASSINSGRGPDTQY
J: TRBJ1-1; V: TRBV4-1; D: TRBD1; size: many; CDR3: ASSQGRTGGGRNTEAF
J: TRBJ1-2; V: TRBV13; D: NA; size: many; CDR3: ASSSGSYGYT
J: TRBJ2-5; V: TRBV15; D: TRBD1; size: many; CDR3: ATSRDTGEQTQY
J: TRBJ2-1; V: TRBV7-9; D: TRBD1; size: NA; CDR3: ASSSQRTGDSYNEQF
J: TRBJ2-1; V: TRBV20-1; D: TRBD2; size: NA; CDR3: SARDRGGYYNEQF
J: TRBJ2-3; V: TRBV7-9; D: TRBD2; size: NA; CDR3: ASSPPLREFLDTQY
J: TRBJ2-3; V: TRBV11-2; D: NA; size: many; CDR3: ASSLLPRPDTQY
J: TRBJ2-1; V: TRBV12-3/TRBV12-4; D: NA; size: many; CDR3: ASSPGTNEQF
J: TRBJ2-1; V: TRBV12-3/TRBV12-4; D: NA; size: NA; CDR3: ASSFAGLNNEQF
J: TRBJ2-7; V: TRBV15; D: TRBD1; size: many; CDR3: ATSSRDRSYEQY
J: TRBJ1-5; V: TRBV6-1; D: NA; size: few; CDR3: ASDHPPGASNQPQH
J: TRBJ2-3; V: TRBV13; D: NA; size: NA; CDR3: ASSSRKSSTDTQY
J: TRBJ1-1; V: TRBV3-1; D: NA; size: many; CDR3: ASSQALGGNTEAF
J: TRBJ2-3; V: TRBV2; D: NA; size: few; CDR3: ASSEAAPGINTQY
J: TRBJ2-3; V: TRBV7-6; D: NA; size: few; CDR3: ASSEEVGTDTQY
J: TRBJ2-2; V: TRBV6-1; D: NA; size: NA; CDR3: ASSEFFRPGELF
J: TRBJ1-2; V: TRBV7-2; D: TRBD1; size: NA; CDR3: ASSLPRQGPNYGYT
J: TRBJ2-2; V: TRBV28; D: TRBD1; size: many; CDR3: ASKDRDSSNTGELF
J: TRBJ2-7; V: TRBV29-1; D: TRBD1; size: few; CDR3: SVEGSVQGSSYEQY
J: TRBJ1-3; V: TRBV3-1; D: NA; size: few; CDR3: ASSLETGNPRWASGNTIY
J: TRBJ1-1; V: TRBV6-1; D: NA; size: NA; CDR3: ASSESWIFMNTEAF
J: TRBJ2-5; V: TRBV20-1; D: TRBD2; size: few; CDR3: SARDQWWREGRETQY
J: TRBJ1-5; V: TRBV28; D: NA; size: NA; CDR3: ASSFGVALGNQPQH
J: TRBJ2-3; V: TRBV13; D: TRBD2; size: NA; CDR3: ASSLRGGGAIDTQY
J: TRBJ2-1; V: TRBV27; D: NA; size: NA; CDR3: PSGATLHNEQF
J: TRBJ2-5; V: TRBV7-9; D: NA; size: many; CDR3: ASSAQGGQETQY
J: TRBJ2-7; V: TRBV4-1; D: NA; size: NA; CDR3: ASSPSEVSSYEQY